What follows are 18 T cell receptor beta chains derived from one specimen sequenced in a study of blood T cells in healthy people across ages. Then a second PCR, running about 6 to 12 cycles, was carried out with a sample-barcoded 5' primer and a J-beta primer mix. TCRdb recomputed calls from the 5' RACE reads with MiXCR, one row per CDR3 protein. The sample has about 730,000 distinct CDR3 sequences, roughly 41% seen once. Specimen: blood. The receptors stem from a woman aged 60-75 years in good health.

The chain joins TRBV4-3 to TRBJ1-6; D possibly corresponds to TRBD1 (6 bases). V lost 0 bases and J 7 bases, leaving 19 bases between the germline ends. CDR3 size: 18 residues. CDR1 LGHNA and CDR2 YSLEER come from the germline V gene. DNA for the CDR3: TGCGCCAGCAGCCAAGACAGGGGCCCGTCCTCTTTCAATTCACCCCTCCACTTT. Translating gives CASSQDRGPSSFNSPLHF.

The chain couples TRBV4-1 to TRBJ2-5; TRBD2 matches 8 bases. Germline trimming cut 0 bases from V and 0 bases from J; bases unmatched to any gene: 15. CDR1 MGHRA and CDR2 YSYEKL come from the germline V gene. This CDR3 has 20 residues. The CDR3 nucleotides read TGCGCCAGCAGCCAAGAGGGTGTGGTGGATAAAGCGGGGGACCAAGAGACCCAGTACTTC. Translation: CASSQEGVVDKAGDQETQYF.

Only a few counts were recorded for this clonotype. The chain employs TRBV12-3 or TRBV12-4 and TRBJ2-1, with D possibly being TRBD1 or TRBD2 (5 bases each). Trimming removed 1 base from V and 3 bases from J, with 13 bases in between. The CDR3 is made up of 16 amino acids. In DNA form, the CDR3 reads TGTGCCAGCAGTTTAGATGGGGGTCTTCACTACAATGAGCAGTTCTTC. Translation gives CASSLDGGLHYNEQFF.

In DNA form, the CDR3 reads TGTGCCAGCACCCTCCAAGACACTGAAGCTTTCTTT. It translates to CASTLQDTEAFF. This chain joins TRBV12-3 or TRBV12-4 and TRBJ1-1; no reliable D call. The V and J ends lost 7 bases and 3 bases respectively, with 9 bases between them. This CDR3 has 12 amino acids.

Here the CDR3 DNA reads TGTGCCTGGAGCGCCAAGGGGAGGGCCCACAATCAGCCCCAGCATTTT. Its protein is CAWSAKGRAHNQPQHF. The chain is built from TRBV30 and TRBJ1-5, with D perhaps matching TRBD1 (5 bases). Germline V lookup: CDR1 GTSNPN, CDR2 SVGIG (reference sequence). The CDR3 consists of 16 residues. Between the trimmed V and J ends, which lost 3 bases and 3 bases, there was a span of 18 bases.

On this clonotype: A much larger clone lies one base from this, so it may be a read error. The chain links TRBV29-1 to TRBJ2-5, with 7 bases that match TRBD2. The end of the DNA fits TRBJ2-1 better, so the J call may be wrong. This CDR3 spans 17 amino acids. Per germline, CDR1 SQVTM and CDR2 ANQGSEA. The CDR3: CSVEGRSSGVNGETQFF. In nucleotides, the CDR3 is TGCAGCGTTGAAGGAAGGTCAAGCGGGGTAAACGGAGAGACCCAGTTCTTC.

This clonotype turned up a few times. V is TRBV20-1 and J is TRBJ2-7; no firm D call. The CDR3 contains 15 residues. V dropped 3 bases and J dropped 0 bases, with 15 bases sitting between them. Germline assignment: CDR1 DFQATT and CDR2 SNEGSKA (reference sequence). This chain's CDR3 is CSARRNGDFSYEQYF. The CDR3 nucleotides are TGCAGTGCTAGGAGGAATGGGGATTTCTCCTACGAGCAGTACTTC.

This clonotype appeared a few times. The rearrangement joins TRBV11-1 to TRBJ2-1; D not certain. The CDR3 totals 13 residues. The germline V gene has CDR1 SGHAT and CDR2 FQDESV (reference sequence). The ends were cut back, 2 bases at V and 8 bases at J, with 10 bases in the middle. CDR3 nucleotide sequence: TGTGCCAGCAGCTTAAATAGGGTGGATGAGCAGTTCTTC. This translates into CASSLNRVDEQFF.

This sequence joins TRBV12-3 or TRBV12-4 and TRBJ2-1; D ambiguous. V was clipped by 3 bases and J by 4 bases, with 13 bases between them. There are 15 residues in the CDR3. In DNA, the CDR3 is TGTGCCAGCAGTTTCTGGGCAGATCCTTACAATGAGCAGTTCTTC. It encodes CASSFWADPYNEQFF.

V is TRBV7-2 and J is TRBJ2-7; no clear D gene. Germline V CDR1 and CDR2: SGHTA, FQGNSA. V was pared by 3 bases and J by 6 bases, with 9 bases between. This CDR3 spans 12 amino acids. The CDR3 region is CASSLNGREQYF. CDR3 DNA: TGTGCCAGCAGCTTGAACGGGCGCGAGCAGTACTTC.

The rearrangement links TRBV9 to TRBJ1-3, with 7 nucleotides matching TRBD1. This CDR3 is 15 amino acids long. After removal of 4 bases from V and 8 bases from J, the junction contained 12 bases not matched to a gene. The V gene's germline CDR1 is SGDLS and CDR2 YYNGEE. The CDR3 DNA reads as TGTGCCAGCAGCCGGGGACAGCTTAGAGCCGACACCATATATTTT. Translating gives CASSRGQLRADTIYF.

The chain recombines TRBV7-3 with TRBJ2-1, with D maybe TRBD2 (5 bases). V lost 7 bases and J lost 0, with 13 bases in between. Germline assignment: CDR1 SGHTA and CDR2 FQGTGA. The CDR3 runs 15 residues. The CDR3 DNA reads TGTGCCAGCATCTCGGGGTGTCTCTCCTACAATGAGCAGTTCTTC. Protein product: CASISGCLSYNEQFF.

This clonotype was found many times. CDR3 protein: CASTPSVVHEQYF. CDR3 coding DNA: TGTGCCAGCACCCCATCGGTAGTCCACGAGCAGTACTTC. The chain carries TRBV7-9 and TRBJ2-7; no reliable D call. CDR1 is SEHNR and CDR2 is FQNEAQ in the germline V gene (reference sequence). The ends were cut back, 7 bases at V and 5 bases at J, with 15 bases in the middle. The CDR3 is 13 residues long. Looking up the rest from reference TRBV7-9 and TRBJ2-7 gives the full variable domain: DTGVSQNPRHKITKRGQNVTFRCDPISEHNRLYWYRQTLGQGPEFLTYFQNEAQLEKSRLLSDRFSAERPKGSFSTLEIQRTEQGDSAMYLCASTPSVVHEQYFGPGTRLTVT.

A few counts support this clonotype. The chain combines TRBV12-3 or TRBV12-4 with TRBJ2-3; D may be TRBD1 (5 bases). The V gene lost 4 bases and the J gene lost 2 bases, with 13 bases spanning the gap. The CDR3 covers 15 residues. The CDR3 DNA is TGTGCCAGCAGTTCCCGCCGACAGTTCACAGATACGCAGTATTTT. It yields the protein CASSSRRQFTDTQYF.

The rearrangement joins TRBV9 to TRBJ2-3; no reliable D call. The CDR3 covers 13 residues. Per the germline V gene, CDR1 is SGDLS and CDR2 is YYNGEE. Trimming took off 3 bases at V and 1 base at J, with 6 bases between the two ends. DNA for the CDR3: TGTGCCAGCAGCGAACCGGGCACAGATACGCAGTATTTT. Protein sequence: CASSEPGTDTQYF. The full variable domain, with the rest looked up from reference TRBV9 and TRBJ2-3, is DSGVTQTPKHLITATGQRVTLRCSPRSGDLSVYWYQQSLDQGLQFLIQYYNGEERAKGNILERFSAQQFPDLHSELNLSSLELGDSALYFCASSEPGTDTQYFGPGTRLTVL.

This clonotype has at least ten counts. The J gene is TRBJ2-7, the V gene TRBV25-1, with D uncertain. Germline loops: CDR1 MGHDK, CDR2 SYGVNS. V lost 6 bases and J lost 0, with 9 bases in between. The CDR3 covers 13 residues. CDR3 nucleotide sequence: TGTGCCAGCAGCCGTGGATCCTCCTACGAGCAGTACTTC. It codes for CASSRGSSYEQYF.

V usage is TRBV20-1 and J usage is TRBJ2-5; D is unresolved. The CDR3 runs to 14 residues. Deletions cut 1 base from V and 11 bases from J, with 20 bases between. From germline, CDR1 is DFQATT and CDR2 SNEGSKA (reference sequence). CDR3 region: CSARAAIGPNEQYF. CDR3 nucleotides: TGCAGTGCTAGAGCAGCTATTGGGCCCAATGAGCAGTACTTC.

CDR3 region: CASSQGTVETQYF. The CDR3, as DNA: TGCGCCAGCAGCCAAGGGACAGTCGAGACCCAGTACTTC. This chain joins TRBV4-3 and TRBJ2-5; TRBD1 is a possible D gene (6 bases). Trimming left V 1 base short and J 5 bases short, with 8 bases between. The germline gives CDR1 LGHNA, CDR2 YSLEER. This CDR3 has 13 amino acids.